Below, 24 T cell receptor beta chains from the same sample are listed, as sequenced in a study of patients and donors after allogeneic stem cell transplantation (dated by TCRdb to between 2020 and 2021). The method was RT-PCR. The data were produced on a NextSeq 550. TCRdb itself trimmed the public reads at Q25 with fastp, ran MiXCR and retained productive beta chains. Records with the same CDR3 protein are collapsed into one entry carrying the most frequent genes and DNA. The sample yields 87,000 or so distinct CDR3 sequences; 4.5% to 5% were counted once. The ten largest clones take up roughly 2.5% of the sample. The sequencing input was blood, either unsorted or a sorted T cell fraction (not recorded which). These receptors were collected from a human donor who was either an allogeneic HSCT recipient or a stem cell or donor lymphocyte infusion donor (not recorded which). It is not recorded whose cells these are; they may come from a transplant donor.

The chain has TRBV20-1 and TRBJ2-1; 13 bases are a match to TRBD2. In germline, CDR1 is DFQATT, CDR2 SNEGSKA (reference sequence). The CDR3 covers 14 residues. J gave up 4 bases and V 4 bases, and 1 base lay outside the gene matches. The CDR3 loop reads CSAKGLAGYNEQFF. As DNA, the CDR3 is TGCAGTGCTAAGGGACTAGCGGGGTACAATGAGCAGTTCTTC.

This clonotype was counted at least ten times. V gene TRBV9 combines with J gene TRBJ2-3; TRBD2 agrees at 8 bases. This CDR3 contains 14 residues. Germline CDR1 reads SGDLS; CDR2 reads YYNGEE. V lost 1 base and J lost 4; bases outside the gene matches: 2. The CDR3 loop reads CASSVTGRADTQYF. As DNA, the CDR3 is TGTGCCAGCAGCGTAACCGGGAGGGCAGATACGCAGTATTTT. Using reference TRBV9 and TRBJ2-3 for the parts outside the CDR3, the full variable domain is DSGVTQTPKHLITATGQRVTLRCSPRSGDLSVYWYQQSLDQGLQFLIQYYNGEERAKGNILERFSAQQFPDLHSELNLSSLELGDSALYFCASSVTGRADTQYFGPGTRLTVL.

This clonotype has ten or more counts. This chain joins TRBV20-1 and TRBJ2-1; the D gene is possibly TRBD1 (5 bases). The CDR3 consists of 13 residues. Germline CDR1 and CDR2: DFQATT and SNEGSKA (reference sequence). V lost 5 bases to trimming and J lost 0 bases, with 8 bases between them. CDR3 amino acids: CSALRGSYNEQFF. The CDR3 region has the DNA TGCAGTGCTCTTAGGGGCTCCTACAATGAGCAGTTCTTC.

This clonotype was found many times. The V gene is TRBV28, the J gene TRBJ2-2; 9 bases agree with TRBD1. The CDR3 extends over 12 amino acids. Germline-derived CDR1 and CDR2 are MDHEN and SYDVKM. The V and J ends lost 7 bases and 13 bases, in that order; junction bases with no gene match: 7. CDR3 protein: CASTPGTGRLFF. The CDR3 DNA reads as TGTGCCAGCACCCCCGGGACAGGGAGGCTGTTTTTT.

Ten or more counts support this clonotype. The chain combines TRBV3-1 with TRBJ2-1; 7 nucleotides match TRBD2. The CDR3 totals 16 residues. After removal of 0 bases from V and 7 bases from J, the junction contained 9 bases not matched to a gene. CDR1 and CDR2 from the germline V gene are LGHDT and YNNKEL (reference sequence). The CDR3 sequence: CASSQEGTTGSNEQFF. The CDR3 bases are TGTGCCAGCAGCCAAGAGGGGACTACCGGGAGTAATGAGCAGTTCTTC.

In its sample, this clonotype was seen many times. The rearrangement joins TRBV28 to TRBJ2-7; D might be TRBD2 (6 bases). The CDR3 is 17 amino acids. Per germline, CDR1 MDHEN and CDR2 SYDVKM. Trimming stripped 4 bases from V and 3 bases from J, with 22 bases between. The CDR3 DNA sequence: TGTGCCAGCAGTTCCCATCGTGGTAGCGGAGACTACTACGAGCAGTACTTC. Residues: CASSSHRGSGDYYEQYF.

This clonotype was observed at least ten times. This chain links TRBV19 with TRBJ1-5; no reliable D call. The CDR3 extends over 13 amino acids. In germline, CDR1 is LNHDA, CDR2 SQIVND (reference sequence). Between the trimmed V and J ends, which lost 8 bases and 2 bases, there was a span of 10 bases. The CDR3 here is CASYDRGNQPQHF. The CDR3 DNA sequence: TGTGCCAGTTATGACCGTGGCAATCAGCCCCAGCATTTT. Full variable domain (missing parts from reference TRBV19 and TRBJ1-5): DGGITQSPKYLFRKEGQNVTLSCEQNLNHDAMYWYRQDPGQGLRLIYYSQIVNDFQKGDIAEGYSVSREKKESFPLTVTSAQKNPTAFYLCASYDRGNQPQHFGDGTRLSIL.

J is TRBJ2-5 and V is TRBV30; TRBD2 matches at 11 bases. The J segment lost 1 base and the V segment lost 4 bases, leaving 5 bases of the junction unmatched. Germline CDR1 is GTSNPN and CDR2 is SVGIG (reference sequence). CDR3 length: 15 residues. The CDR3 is CAWNLAGGRQETQYF. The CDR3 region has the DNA TGTGCCTGGAACCTAGCGGGAGGACGCCAAGAGACCCAGTACTTC.

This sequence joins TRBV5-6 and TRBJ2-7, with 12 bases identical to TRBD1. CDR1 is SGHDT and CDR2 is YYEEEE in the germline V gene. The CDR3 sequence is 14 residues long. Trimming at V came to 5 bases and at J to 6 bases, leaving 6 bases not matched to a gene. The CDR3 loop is CASSKRDRGLEQYF. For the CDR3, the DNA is TGTGCCAGCAGTAAACGGGACAGGGGGCTCGAGCAGTACTTC.

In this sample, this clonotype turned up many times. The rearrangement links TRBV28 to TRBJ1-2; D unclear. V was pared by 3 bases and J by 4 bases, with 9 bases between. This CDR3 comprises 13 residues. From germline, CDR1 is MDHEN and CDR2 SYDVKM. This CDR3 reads CASSFSRLYGYTF. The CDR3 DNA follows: TGTGCCAGCAGTTTCAGTAGGCTCTATGGCTACACCTTC.

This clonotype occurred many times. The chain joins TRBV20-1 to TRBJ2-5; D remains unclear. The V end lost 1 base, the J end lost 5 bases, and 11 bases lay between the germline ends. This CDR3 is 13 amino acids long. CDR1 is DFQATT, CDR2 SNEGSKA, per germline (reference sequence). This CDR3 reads CSARGLSEETQYF. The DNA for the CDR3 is TGCAGTGCTAGAGGACTCTCCGAGGAGACCCAGTACTTC.

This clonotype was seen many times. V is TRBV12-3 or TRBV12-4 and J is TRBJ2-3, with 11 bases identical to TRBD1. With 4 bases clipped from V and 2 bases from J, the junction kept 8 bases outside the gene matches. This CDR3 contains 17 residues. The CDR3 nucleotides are TGTGCCAGCAGTTCCCCGGACAGGGGGCGAGACACAGATACGCAGTATTTT. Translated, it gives CASSSPDRGRDTDTQYF.

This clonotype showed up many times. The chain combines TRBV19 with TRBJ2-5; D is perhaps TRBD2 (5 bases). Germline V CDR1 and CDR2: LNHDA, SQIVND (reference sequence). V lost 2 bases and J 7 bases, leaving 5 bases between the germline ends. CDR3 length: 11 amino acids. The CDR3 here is CASSIRGTQYF. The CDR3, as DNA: TGTGCCAGTAGTATACGGGGGACCCAGTACTTC.

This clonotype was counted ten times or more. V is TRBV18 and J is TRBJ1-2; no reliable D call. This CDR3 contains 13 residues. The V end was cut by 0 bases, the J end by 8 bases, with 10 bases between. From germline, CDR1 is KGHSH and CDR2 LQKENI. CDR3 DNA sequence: TGTGCCAGCTCACCACCGCGTTCGGGGGGCTACACCTTC. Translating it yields CASSPPRSGGYTF.

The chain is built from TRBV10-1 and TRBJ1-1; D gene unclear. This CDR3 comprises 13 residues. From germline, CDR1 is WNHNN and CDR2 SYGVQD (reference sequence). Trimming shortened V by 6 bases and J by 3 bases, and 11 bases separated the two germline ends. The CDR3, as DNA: TGCGCCAGCAGCTTGACAAGCTACACTGAAGCTTTCTTT. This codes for CASSLTSYTEAFF.

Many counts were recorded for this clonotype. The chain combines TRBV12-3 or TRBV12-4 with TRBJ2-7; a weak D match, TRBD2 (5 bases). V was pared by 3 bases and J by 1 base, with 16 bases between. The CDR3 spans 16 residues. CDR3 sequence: CASSFSRTFTSYEQYF. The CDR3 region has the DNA TGTGCCAGCAGTTTCTCGCGGACTTTCACTTCCTACGAGCAGTACTTC.

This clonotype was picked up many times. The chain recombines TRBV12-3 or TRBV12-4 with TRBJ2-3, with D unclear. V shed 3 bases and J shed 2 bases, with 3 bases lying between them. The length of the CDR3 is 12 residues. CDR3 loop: CASSFLTDTQYF. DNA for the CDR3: TGTGCCAGCAGTTTCCTCACAGATACGCAGTATTTT.

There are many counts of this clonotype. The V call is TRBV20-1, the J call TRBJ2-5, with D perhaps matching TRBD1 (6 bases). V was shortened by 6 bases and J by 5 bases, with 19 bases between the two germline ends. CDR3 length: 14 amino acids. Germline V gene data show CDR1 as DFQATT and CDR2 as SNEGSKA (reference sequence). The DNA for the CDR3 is TGCAGTGCACCGGTAGAACAGGGTGGCGAGACCCAGTACTTC. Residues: CSAPVEQGGETQYF.

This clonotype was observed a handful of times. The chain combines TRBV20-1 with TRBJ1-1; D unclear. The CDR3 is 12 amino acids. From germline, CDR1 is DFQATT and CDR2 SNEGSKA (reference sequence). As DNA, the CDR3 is TGCAGCTGTGGGCCCTCTAACACTGAAGCTTTCTTT. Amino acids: CSCGPSNTEAFF.

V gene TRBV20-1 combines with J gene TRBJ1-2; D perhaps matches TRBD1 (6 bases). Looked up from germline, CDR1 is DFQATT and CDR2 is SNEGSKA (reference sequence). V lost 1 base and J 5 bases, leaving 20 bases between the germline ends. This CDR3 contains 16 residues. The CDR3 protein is CSARVGARASGYGYTF. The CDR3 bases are TGCAGTGCTAGAGTGGGGGCTAGAGCGTCAGGTTATGGCTACACCTTC.

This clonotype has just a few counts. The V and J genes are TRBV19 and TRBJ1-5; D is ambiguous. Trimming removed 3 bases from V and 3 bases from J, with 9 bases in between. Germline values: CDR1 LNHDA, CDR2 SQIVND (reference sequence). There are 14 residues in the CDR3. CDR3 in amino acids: CASSMNRDNQPQHF. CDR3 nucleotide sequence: TGTGCCAGTAGTATGAACAGAGACAATCAGCCCCAGCATTTT.

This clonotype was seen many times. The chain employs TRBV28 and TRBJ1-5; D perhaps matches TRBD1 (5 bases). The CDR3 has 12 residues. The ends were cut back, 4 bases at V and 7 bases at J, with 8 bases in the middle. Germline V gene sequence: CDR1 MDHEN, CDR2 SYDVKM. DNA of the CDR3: TGTGCCAGCAGTTCAGGGAGGCAGCCCCAGCATTTT. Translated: CASSSGRQPQHF.

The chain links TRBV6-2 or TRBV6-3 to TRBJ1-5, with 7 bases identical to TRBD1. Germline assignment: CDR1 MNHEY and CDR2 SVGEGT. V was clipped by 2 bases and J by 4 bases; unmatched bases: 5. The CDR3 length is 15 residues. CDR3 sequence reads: CASSYLTGDNQPQHF. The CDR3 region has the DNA TGTGCCAGCAGTTACCTTACAGGGGATAATCAGCCCCAGCATTTT.

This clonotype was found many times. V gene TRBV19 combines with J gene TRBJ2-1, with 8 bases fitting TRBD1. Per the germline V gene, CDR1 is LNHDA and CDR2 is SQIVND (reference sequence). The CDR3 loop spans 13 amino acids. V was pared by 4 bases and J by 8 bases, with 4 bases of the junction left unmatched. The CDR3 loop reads CASSTTRGHEQFF. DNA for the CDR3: TGTGCCAGTAGTACCACCAGGGGGCATGAGCAGTTCTTC.